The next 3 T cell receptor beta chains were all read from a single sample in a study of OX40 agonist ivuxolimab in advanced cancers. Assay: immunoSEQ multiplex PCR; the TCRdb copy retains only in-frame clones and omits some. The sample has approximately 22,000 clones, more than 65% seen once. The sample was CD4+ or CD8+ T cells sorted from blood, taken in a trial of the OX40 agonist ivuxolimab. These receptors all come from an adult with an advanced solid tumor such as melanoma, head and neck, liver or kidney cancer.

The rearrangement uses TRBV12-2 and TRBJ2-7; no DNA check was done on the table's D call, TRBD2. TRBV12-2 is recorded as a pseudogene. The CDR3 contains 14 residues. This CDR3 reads CASRSTSGRYEQYF. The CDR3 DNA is TGTGCAAGTCGCTCGACTAGCGGGAGGTACGAGCAGTACTTC.

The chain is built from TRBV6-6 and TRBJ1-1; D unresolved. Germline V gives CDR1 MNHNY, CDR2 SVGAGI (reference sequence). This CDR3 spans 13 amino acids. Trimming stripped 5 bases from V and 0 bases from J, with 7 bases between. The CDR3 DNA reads TGTGCCAGCAGTCACAGATTGAACACTGAAGCTTTCTTT. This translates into CASSHRLNTEAFF.

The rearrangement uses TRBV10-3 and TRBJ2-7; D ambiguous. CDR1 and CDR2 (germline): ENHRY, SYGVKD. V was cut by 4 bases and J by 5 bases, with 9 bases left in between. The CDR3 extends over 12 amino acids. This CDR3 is CAISVKENEQYF. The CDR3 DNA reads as TGTGCCATCAGTGTAAAAGAGAACGAGCAGTACTTC.